This entry lists 11 T cell receptor beta chains sequenced from one sample in a study of PD-L1 blockade in urothelial cancer (dated by TCRdb to the late 2010s). Receptors were amplified or captured by the immunoSEQ multiplex PCR assay. In TCRdb, the immuneACCESS table is reduced to in-frame sequences with V and J assigned. These tables do not hold every clone; where another copy was compared, an unresolved V gene accounts for under half, and the others remain unexplained. The sample data list tens of thousands of clones, and more than 75% of these were observed just once. The leading ten clones occupy more than 8% of the sample. The sequencing used PBMCs, collected around atezolizumab (anti-PD-L1) treatment. The receptor set was obtained from a man between 65 and 85 years old with urothelial cancer.

The CDR3 is CASSLGIGGSTDTQYF. The CDR3 region has the DNA TGTGCCAGCAGCTTAGGAATCGGCGGTAGCACAGATACGCAGTATTTT. This rearrangement joins TRBV7-9 to TRBJ2-3; no clear D. Germline values: CDR1 SEHNR, CDR2 FQNEAQ (reference sequence). There are 16 residues in the CDR3. Trimming stripped 1 base from V and 0 bases from J, with 11 bases between.

The chain is built from TRBV10-1 and TRBJ2-2, with 9 positions matching TRBD1. CDR3 length: 16 residues. With V trimmed by 2 bases and J by 3 bases, 4 bases remained unmatched. Germline V gene sequence: CDR1 WNHNN, CDR2 SYGVQD (reference sequence). CDR3 amino acids: CASSERTGDDTGELFF. The CDR3 DNA reads as TGCGCCAGCAGTGAGAGGACAGGGGACGACACCGGGGAGCTGTTTTTT.

This clone was seen a handful of times. The rearrangement uses TRBV1 and TRBJ1-6; the D call in the table, TRBD1, was not verified against the DNA. TRBV1 corresponds to a pseudogene. The CDR3 totals 15 residues. CDR3 sequence (DNA): TGCACCAGCACCCAGACAGGGGGCAATAATTCACCCCTCCACTTT. It specifies CTSTQTGGNNSPLHF.

V and J are TRBV11-3 and TRBJ2-2; 15 nucleotides agree with TRBD2. The length of the CDR3 is 16 residues. The V gene end was trimmed by 5 bases and the J gene end by 6 bases; junction bases not matched to a gene: 4. The germline V gene encodes CDR1 SGHNT and CDR2 YENEEA. CDR3 sequence (DNA): TGTGCCAGCAGCCTCGGGACTAGCGGGGGGTCCGGGGAGCTGTTTTTT. It encodes CASSLGTSGGSGELFF.

CDR3 sequence reads: CASSLQGNQAYYNEQFF. CDR3 nucleotide sequence: TGCGCCAGCAGCTTACAGGGGAACCAGGCGTACTACAATGAGCAGTTCTTC. This chain uses TRBV5-1 with TRBJ2-1, with 7 bases matching TRBD1. Germline V CDR1 and CDR2: SGHRS, YFSETQ. J was trimmed by 3 bases and V by 2 bases; bases with no gene match: 11. This CDR3 is 17 amino acids long.

This clone has a handful of counts. The V gene is TRBV2, the J gene TRBJ1-5; 7 bases align to TRBD1. This CDR3 has 14 residues. Per the germline V gene, CDR1 is SNHLY and CDR2 is FYNNEI. The trim removed 4 bases at V and 3 bases at J, leaving 3 bases unmatched. CDR3 in DNA: TGTGCCAGCAGTGGACAGGGCTTCAATCAGCCCCAGCATTTT. Residues: CASSGQGFNQPQHF.

The genes are TRBV6-6 and TRBJ1-4; no definite D call. V lost 2 bases and J 7 bases, leaving 11 bases between the germline ends. This CDR3 comprises 14 residues. Germline V gene data show CDR1 as MNHNY and CDR2 as SVGAGI (reference sequence). DNA of the CDR3: TGTGCCAGCAGTTACAGGGAGGCTACTGAAAAACTGTTTTTT. Its translation: CASSYREATEKLFF.

The rearrangement links TRBV4-1 to TRBJ1-4; TRBD1 aligns across 9 bases. V trimming: 0 bases; J trimming: 8 bases; junction bases outside the gene matches: 7. Germline CDR1 MGHRA, CDR2 YSYEKL. The CDR3 has 16 residues. CDR3 in DNA: TGCGCCAGCAGCCAAGATGGGGGGACAGGGTACGAAAAACTGTTTTTT. Translation gives CASSQDGGTGYEKLFF.

This chain uses TRBV19 with TRBJ1-3, with D hard to call. The CDR3 sequence is 13 residues long. CDR1 is LNHDA, CDR2 SQIVND, per germline (reference sequence). The ends were cut back, 10 bases at V and 10 bases at J, with 20 bases in the middle. CDR3 nucleotides: TGTGCCACCCTTCCACGCGACGGAGATACCATATATTTT. Translation gives CATLPRDGDTIYF.

This clone showed up just a few times. The V call is TRBV6-6, the J call TRBJ1-4, with 7 nucleotides matching TRBD1. This CDR3 contains 14 residues. The germline CDR1 and CDR2 sequences are MNHNY and SVGAGI (reference sequence). Losses at the gene ends were 6 bases for V and 4 bases for J; bases not matched to a gene: 5. The CDR3 region is CASSPTGVNEKLFF. CDR3 bases: TGTGCCAGCAGCCCAACAGGGGTTAATGAAAAACTGTTTTTT.

This chain joins TRBV29-1 and TRBJ2-5; 10 nucleotides align to TRBD2. With 3 bases clipped from V and 2 bases from J, the junction kept 3 bases outside the gene matches. The CDR3 is 14 amino acids. The germline CDR1 and CDR2 sequences are SQVTM and ANQGSEA. CDR3 DNA sequence: TGCAGCGTTGACACTAGCGGGGCACAAGAGACCCAGTACTTC. Encoded protein: CSVDTSGAQETQYF.